Listed below are T cell receptor beta chains from one sample, sequenced in a study of a mutant IDH1 vaccine in newly diagnosed glioma. These receptors lack a known antigen. Sequenced by immunoSEQ multiplex PCR; TCRdb stores in-frame clones only, minus some. Here the sample spans some 38,000 clones, over 70% being singletons. Sample: PBMCs, taken from a glioma patient whose treatment included an IDH1 peptide vaccine. The receptors originated from a man aged 40-49 years with glioma. Each CDR3 is given without its conserved first and last residue.

v_call: TRBV19; cdr3_length: 9; cdr3_aa: ASLEGGELF
v_call: TRBV25-1; cdr3_length: 14; cdr3_aa: ASSAGWGQMKETQY
v_call: TRBV11-2; cdr3_length: 15; cdr3_aa: ASSLTGKGYSGNTIY
v_call: TRBV19; cdr3_length: 14; cdr3_aa: ASSVRLAANTGELF
v_call: TRBV14; cdr3_length: 13; cdr3_aa: ASSQQAAGGDEQF
v_call: TRBV6-6; cdr3_length: 11; cdr3_aa: ASSQTPGTEAF
v_call: TRBV7-8; cdr3_length: 14; cdr3_aa: ASSLVTDAANYGYT
v_call: TRBV19; cdr3_length: 14; cdr3_aa: ASREGTAGANEKLF
v_call: TRBV7-2; cdr3_length: 15; cdr3_aa: ASSRSRPSAGSYEQY
v_call: TRBV4-1; cdr3_length: 10; cdr3_aa: ASSPGTGELF
v_call: TRBV27; cdr3_length: 11; cdr3_aa: ASSFIGQGAAF
v_call: TRBV2; cdr3_length: 11; cdr3_aa: ASIGTGGNEQY
v_call: TRBV19; cdr3_length: 13; cdr3_aa: ASSTKGLSTDTQY
v_call: TRBV27; cdr3_length: 11; cdr3_aa: ASSSGLTYEQY
v_call: TRBV4-1; cdr3_length: 13; cdr3_aa: ASSQSSGPNNEQF
v_call: TRBV18; cdr3_length: 12; cdr3_aa: ASSTSGASDEQF
v_call: TRBV6-6; cdr3_length: 14; cdr3_aa: ASSIPQGAFADTQY
v_call: TRBV27; cdr3_length: 15; cdr3_aa: ASSLSGGSGRSGELF
v_call: TRBV10-1; cdr3_length: 13; cdr3_aa: ASSEYGYNTGELF
v_call: TRBV6-5; cdr3_length: 13; cdr3_aa: ASRPDIRQGTEAF
v_call: TRBV30; cdr3_length: 12; cdr3_aa: ASAPGVAKNIQY
v_call: TRBV5-1; cdr3_length: 14; cdr3_aa: ASSLGFGTGNTEAF
v_call: TRBV7-9; cdr3_length: 9; cdr3_aa: ASSQDYGYT
v_call: TRBV2; cdr3_length: 13; cdr3_aa: ASSGIISGANVLT
v_call: TRBV5-1; cdr3_length: 11; cdr3_aa: ASSLNSNTEAF